Listed below are T cell receptor beta chains from one sample, sequenced in a study of STAT5B mutations in CD4+ large granular lymphocyte leukemia. Here immunoSEQ multiplex PCR was the method, and the copy in TCRdb shows in-frame clones only, minus some. The data contain tens of thousands of clones, about four fifths of them singletons. Sequencing used CD4+ T cells from blood buffy coats. The receptors stem from a human donor in good health. The CDR3 runs from the conserved cysteine through the conserved F or W. The order of the fields is J gene, clone size, V gene, D gene, CDR3 protein, CDR3 DNA. D genes are given only for firm matches. Not every row has a clone size; where given, it reads once, few, many or a size class.

TRBJ2-1 NA TRBV11-2 TRBD2 CASSRRSSGVTYNEQFF TGTGCCAGCAGCCGTCGATCCAGCGGGGTAACCTACAATGAGCAGTTCTTC
TRBJ2-7 NA TRBV6-5 NA CASSYSTYGSYEQYF TGTGCCAGCAGTTACTCGACCTACGGCTCCTACGAGCAGTACTTC
TRBJ2-1 NA TRBV5-4 NA CASSLGGGGEQFF TGTGCCAGCAGCCTCGGGGGTGGGGGTGAGCAGTTCTTC
TRBJ1-4 NA TRBV25-1 NA CASTRSEGVTNEKLFF TGTGCCAGCACCCGGTCGGAGGGGGTAACTAATGAAAAACTGTTTTTT
TRBJ2-7 NA TRBV11-3 NA CASSLEESYEQYF TGTGCCAGCAGCTTAGAGGAGTCATACGAGCAGTACTTC
TRBJ1-2 NA TRBV28 TRBD1 CASRQGQEYGYTF TGTGCCAGCAGACAGGGGCAGGAGTATGGCTACACCTTC
TRBJ2-3 NA TRBV19 TRBD2 CASSSQGLAASTDTQYF TGTGCCAGTAGTTCACAAGGACTAGCGGCTAGCACAGATACGCAGTATTTT
TRBJ1-2 NA TRBV6-1 NA CASSSNSMGNYGYTF TGTGCCAGCAGTTCCAACTCGATGGGTAACTATGGCTACACCTTC
TRBJ1-2 NA TRBV19 TRBD1 CASRGTRTGTNYGYTF TGTGCCAGTAGAGGAACACGGACAGGAACTAACTATGGCTACACCTTC
TRBJ2-5 NA TRBV9 NA CASSVEPGVETQYF TGTGCCAGCAGCGTGGAGCCGGGAGTGGAGACCCAGTACTTC
TRBJ2-7 NA TRBV5-1 NA CASSANSPYEQYF TGCGCCAGCAGCGCCAATTCCCCCTACGAGCAGTACTTC
TRBJ2-7 NA TRBV6-5 NA CASRRSATLEQYF TGTGCCAGCAGGCGGTCGGCCACCCTCGAGCAGTACTTC
TRBJ1-5 few TRBV2 NA CAGGTEKNQPQHF TGTGCCGGAGGGACGGAAAAGAATCAGCCCCAGCATTTT
TRBJ1-1 NA TRBV15 NA CATSRVDRMNTEAFF TGTGCCACCAGCAGAGTTGATAGAATGAACACTGAAGCTTTCTTT
TRBJ2-1 NA TRBV15 NA CATSRDRLGPNNEQFF TGTGCCACCAGCAGAGACAGGCTAGGTCCGAACAATGAGCAGTTCTTC
TRBJ1-5 NA TRBV19 NA CASTSPNSASGPQHF TGTGCCAGTACCTCCCCCAATTCCGCAAGTGGGCCCCAGCATTTT
TRBJ1-1 NA TRBV15 NA CATSRAGGGNTEAFF TGTGCCACCAGCAGAGCTGGAGGTGGTAACACTGAAGCTTTCTTT